This section outlines one T cell receptor (beta chain) sequence together with its context. Its specificity is not known. Employing constant-segment primers, 5'RACE generated TCR alpha and TCR beta cDNA libraries bearing sample barcodes and UMIs. MiXCR, run by TCRdb on the 5' RACE reads, gives a single entry per CDR3 protein. The data show about 500,000 distinct CDR3 sequences, around 21% seen once. This record comes from a study of T-cell memory formation after mild COVID-19. Study observations and caveats: Contracting CD4+ clones sat mainly in CM and EM; CD8+ in EMRA. Pre-infection memory harbored some responding clones, suggesting cross-reactive memory joined.

The sequencing input was PBMCs or a T cell subset sorted from them (not recorded which). This sequence originates from an adult woman who had mild COVID-19 (a few samples of this study predate the infection). Cell type and time point are not known.

CDR3 protein: CAWSPGLYEQYF. In nucleotides, the CDR3 is TGTGCCTGGAGTCCGGGATTGTACGAGCAGTACTTC. The rearrangement links TRBV30 to TRBJ2-7; TRBD2 is a possible D gene (5 bases). There are 12 residues in the CDR3. Per germline, CDR1 GTSNPN and CDR2 SVGIG (reference sequence). Trimming took 2 bases from V and 4 from J, leaving 9 bases between them.